Here is one T cell receptor beta chain with its context. Original processing notes: Quantification of nucleated cells was approximated via reference gene primer amplification. Clones were sequenced by immunoSEQ multiplex PCR, and TCRdb holds only the in-frame ones, with some missing. The V and J calls and clone size were taken over from that table, and D and trimming were inferred from the DNA. This sample carries fewer than 70,000 clones, approximately 88% of them seen once, and the ten largest clones take approximately 2.5%. This CDR3 comprises 15 residues. V gave up 6 bases and J gave up 0 bases, with 14 bases separating them. Looked up from germline, CDR1 is SQVTM and CDR2 is ANQGSEA. This specimen belongs to a study of blood T cell repertoires in COVID-19. At the level of the study: The samples span acute and convalescent COVID-19 from the United States, Italy and Spain. Sources were T cells, B-cell-depleted T cells, or PBMCs; the material itself was cDNA or gDNA.

The J gene is TRBJ1-4, the V gene TRBV29-1; tentatively, D is TRBD1 (6 bases). The receptor comes from a human donor in a cohort sampled during active COVID-19. The specimen sequenced was peripheral blood. In nucleotides, the CDR3 is TGCAGCGTCCTCCGTCGGACAGCAACTAATGAAAAACTGTTTTTT. Translation: CSVLRRTATNEKLFF. Full variable domain (rest looked up from reference TRBV29-1 and TRBJ1-4): SAVISQKPSRDICQRGTSLTIQCQVDSQVTMMFWYRQQPGQSLTLIATANQGSEATYESGFVIDKFPISRPNLTFSTLTVSNMSPEDSSIYLCSVLRRTATNEKLFFGSGTQLSVL.